The present entry profiles one T cell receptor (beta chain) with its context. The sample comes from a study of control samples from healthy donors and cancer patients. With 7 bases removed from V and 1 base from J, the gap between germline ends came to 7 bases. The germline gives CDR1 LNHDA, CDR2 SQIVND (reference sequence). CDR3 length equals 12 residues. Method: immunoSEQ multiplex PCR; TCRdb's copy keeps in-frame clones and lacks some. This sample carries about 170,000 clones, about 93% of them seen once, and the ten largest clones take roughly 4.3%. The TCR originated in a woman aged 55-69 years in good health. The sample was blood. This chain connects TRBV19 to TRBJ1-1; no clear D gene. CDR3 sequence: CASTKTNTEAFF. The CDR3 nucleotides are TGTGCCAGTACCAAGACGAACACTGAAGCTTTCTTT. The full variable domain, with the rest looked up from reference TRBV19 and TRBJ1-1, is DGGITQSPKYLFRKEGQNVTLSCEQNLNHDAMYWYRQDPGQGLRLIYYSQIVNDFQKGDIAEGYSVSREKKESFPLTVTSAQKNPTAFYLCASTKTNTEAFFGQGTRLTVV.